Included here is one T cell receptor beta chain sequence, with context. Antigen: not known. The junction does not match germline at one end; this may be a read error. Per-sample yields of isolated PBMCs were at least 6.5 million. Alongside a J-beta primer mix, a sample-barcoded 5' primer served in a second PCR lasting about 7 to 12 cycles. No fewer than 2.5 million CDR3-containing paired-end reads came from each sample. In TCRdb, the 5' RACE reads were re-called with MiXCR into one record per CDR3 protein. The sample lists roughly 1.7 million distinct CDR3 sequences, about 35% occurring once. This specimen belongs to a study of blood T cells in healthy people across ages. Findings and caveats of the study: Significant beta diversity loss was already apparent by age approximately 38, declining roughly linearly.

CDR1 is SGHDN, CDR2 FVKESK, per germline. CDR3 length: 14 amino acids. The sequencing sample was made of blood. The chain employs TRBV14 and TRBJ2-1, with TRBD2 matching 7 bases. The sequence was obtained from a woman aged 25 to 39 in good health. The CDR3, as DNA: TGTGCCAGCTCCGGGGGGAGCTCCCACAATGAGCAGTTCTTC. This sequence encodes CASSGGSSHNEQFF.